This T cell receptor (beta chain) was retrieved from a study of T cells in Graves' hyperthyroidism and ophthalmopathy (dated by TCRdb to the late 2010s). Regarding the study in general: To identify TCR V-J signatures that set the groups apart, the researchers used a discovery cohort of 100 patients, made up of around 42 with Graves' ophthalmopathy and about 59 with stable Graves' hyperthyroidism. According to the paper, TCR Vbeta CDR3 sequencing was carried out on some 140 peripheral blood samples, which came from under 50 ophthalmopathy, approximately 78 hyperthyroidism and some 17 progressor patients. The approximately 100 discovery patients were randomly divided into training and test sets at a 7:3 ratio. Thyroid tissue and blood T-cell repertoires from about six Graves' hyperthyroidism patients were also compared in the study. An independent validation cohort of 18 to 20 hyperthyroidism patients and more than 15 patients who later progressed to ophthalmopathy tested prospective prediction of ophthalmopathy. Following sampling, methimazole starting at 30 mg daily was given to hyperthyroidism patients, and high-dose intravenous methylprednisolone was given to ophthalmopathy patients. Broader findings and caveats from the paper: Sample size was not statistically predetermined, and blinding of investigators to group allocation was not performed. Most expanded thyroid clonotypes (frequency above 0.001) were also found in blood, which suggests that blood repertoires may mirror thyroid immune responses. In cross-validation, a model built on a 13 V-J signature told ophthalmopathy apart from stable hyperthyroidism with over 85% sensitivity and roughly 81% specificity, and in testing the same model reached 80%/75%. During validation, the model predicted progression to ophthalmopathy a median of roughly 7.1 months ahead of onset, with roughly 65% sensitivity and 72% to 80% specificity.

A patient counted as having stable Graves' hyperthyroidism if no progression to ophthalmopathy occurred over 18 months of follow-up. Hyperthyroidism patients were aged 18 to 65 years and newly diagnosed, with disease duration of less than 2 months. Patients with uncontrolled infections, other autoimmune diseases, pregnancy or lactation were excluded. Clinical symptoms, serum thyroxine and TRAb, thyroid ultrasound, and orbital computed tomography formed the basis for the diagnoses. Trizol reagent was used to extract total RNA, and RNA quality was then checked on an Agilent 2100 Bioanalyzer. Amplification of TCR beta CDR3 regions was carried out from RNA transcripts. For the first round of RT-PCR on the TCR CDR3, the HTBI primer set was used together with the Qiagen OneStep RT-PCR kit. The libraries were constructed in a second round of multiplex PCR and then size-selected and purified. Paired-end sequencing of the libraries was performed with 100 bp reads on an Illumina HiSeq2000. Regarding the original processing steps: SOAPnuke was used to process the raw data, with reads discarded if the reads contained adapters or uncalled bases, had a mean Phred below 15, or lacked an exact constant-primer or identifier match. High-quality paired reads were merged using COPE v1.2.5, and each unique nucleotide sequence was defined as a clonotype. Clonotypes were aligned to IMGT TRBV, TRBD and TRBJ reference segments using MiTCR v1.1. Only V-J combinations with frequency above 0.0001, covering about 99% of repertoires, were analysed. The TCS score was defined as F50 (clonal expansion) divided by E x V (chaos), with BLOSUM62-based TCRdist calculated between CDR3 peptides within each V-J. Welch's t-statistics and random forest reduced some 510 V-J features to 13, which were used in a naive Bayes classifier (R e1071). Thyroid-blood repertoire similarity was quantified with the Morisita-Horn index. TCRdb trimmed the raw reads at Q25, called clones with MiXCR and kept productive beta chains. Each record represents a unique CDR3 protein, reported with the most common genes and DNA among its rows. These V and J calls are TCRdb output, not the study's own analysis. The sample contains about 540,000 distinct CDR3 sequences, around 45% of them found a single time. The ten largest clonotypes hold around 7.7% of the sample.

The cysteine opens and the phenylalanine closes a CDR3 of 15 amino acids. The kept DNA is CDR3 alone, 45 bases in frame from the first base. Taken from the germline V gene, the CDR1 and CDR2 loops are SGHRS and YFSETQ. V is pruned by 2 bases and J by 5 bases, leaving 4 bases of the junction without a gene match. This clonotype was detected ten times or more. It has no known antigen specificity. The sample holds no much larger clone one base away, and base qualities are not on file. Sequences were obtained from peripheral blood or thyroid tissue (not recorded which). The origin of this receptor is a woman aged 18-29 years with Graves' hyperthyroidism. The sequence is built from TRBV5-1 and TRBJ2-5, and 12 bases in between align with TRBD2. The CDR3 region has the sequence CASSLQTSGRETQYF. The DNA is as follows: TGCGCCAGCAGCTTACAAACTAGCGGGAGGGAGACCCAGTACTTC.